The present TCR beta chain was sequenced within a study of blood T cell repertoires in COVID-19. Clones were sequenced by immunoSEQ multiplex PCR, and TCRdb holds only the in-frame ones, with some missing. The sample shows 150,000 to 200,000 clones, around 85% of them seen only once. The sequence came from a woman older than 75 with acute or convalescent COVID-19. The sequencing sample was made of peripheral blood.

The CDR3 region is CATSRGRTGVGYTF. The CDR3 DNA follows: TGTGCCACCAGCAGAGGGAGGACAGGGGTTGGCTACACCTTC. The V and J genes are TRBV15 and TRBJ1-2, with 9 bases fitting TRBD1. The V gene's germline CDR1 is LNHNV and CDR2 YYDKDF (reference sequence). The CDR3 runs to 14 residues. The V and J ends lost 1 base and 7 bases, in that order; junction bases with no gene match: 4.